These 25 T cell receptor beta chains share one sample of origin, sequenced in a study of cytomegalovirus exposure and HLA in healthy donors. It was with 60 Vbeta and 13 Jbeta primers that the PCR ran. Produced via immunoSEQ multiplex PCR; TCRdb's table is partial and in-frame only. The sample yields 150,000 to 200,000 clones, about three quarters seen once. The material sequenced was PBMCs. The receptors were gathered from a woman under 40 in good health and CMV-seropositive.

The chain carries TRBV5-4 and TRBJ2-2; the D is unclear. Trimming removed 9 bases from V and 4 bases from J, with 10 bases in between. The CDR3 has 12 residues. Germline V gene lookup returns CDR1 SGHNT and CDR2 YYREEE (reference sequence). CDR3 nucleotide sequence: TGTGCCACTCGGTCCTTCACCGGGGAGCTGTTTTTT. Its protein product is CATRSFTGELFF. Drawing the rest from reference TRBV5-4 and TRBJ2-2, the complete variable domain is ETGVTQSPTHLIKTRGQQVTLRCSSQSGHNTVSWYQQALGQGPQFIFQYYREEENGRGNFPPRFSGLQFPNYSSELNVNALELDDSALYLCATRSFTGELFFGEGSRLTVL.

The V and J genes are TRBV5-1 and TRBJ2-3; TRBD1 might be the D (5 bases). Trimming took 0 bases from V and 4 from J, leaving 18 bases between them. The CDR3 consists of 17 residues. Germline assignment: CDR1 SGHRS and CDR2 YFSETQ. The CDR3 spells CASSLARAGYDSDTQYF. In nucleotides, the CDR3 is TGCGCCAGCAGCTTGGCCCGGGCAGGGTATGACTCAGATACGCAGTATTTT.

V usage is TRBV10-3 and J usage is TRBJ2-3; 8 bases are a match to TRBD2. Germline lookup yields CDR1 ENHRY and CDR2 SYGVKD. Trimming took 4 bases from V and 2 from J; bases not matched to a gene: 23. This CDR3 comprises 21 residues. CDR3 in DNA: TGTGCCATCAGTGGGCGACCCTACACGCCTGTCAGCGGGAGAGTCACAGATACGCAGTATTTT. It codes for CAISGRPYTPVSGRVTDTQYF.

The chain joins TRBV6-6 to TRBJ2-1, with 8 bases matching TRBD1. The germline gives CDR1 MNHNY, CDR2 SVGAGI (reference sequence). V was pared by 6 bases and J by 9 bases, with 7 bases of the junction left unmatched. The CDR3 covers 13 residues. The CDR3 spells CASRGQGTGEQFF. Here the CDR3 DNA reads TGTGCCAGCAGAGGCCAGGGGACAGGTGAGCAGTTCTTC.

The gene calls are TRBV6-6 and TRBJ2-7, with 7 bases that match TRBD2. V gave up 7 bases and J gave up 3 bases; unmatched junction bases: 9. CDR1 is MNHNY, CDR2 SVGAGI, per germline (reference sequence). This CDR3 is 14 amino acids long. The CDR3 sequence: CASTERGFVYEQYF. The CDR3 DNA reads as TGTGCCAGCACCGAGCGGGGCTTTGTCTACGAGCAGTACTTC.

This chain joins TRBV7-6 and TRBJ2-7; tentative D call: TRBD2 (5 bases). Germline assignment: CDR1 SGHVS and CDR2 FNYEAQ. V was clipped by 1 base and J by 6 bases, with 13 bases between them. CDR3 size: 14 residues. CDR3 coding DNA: TGTGCCAGCAGCTTAGTGAGTTCGGGGTCCGAGCAGTACTTC. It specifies CASSLVSSGSEQYF.

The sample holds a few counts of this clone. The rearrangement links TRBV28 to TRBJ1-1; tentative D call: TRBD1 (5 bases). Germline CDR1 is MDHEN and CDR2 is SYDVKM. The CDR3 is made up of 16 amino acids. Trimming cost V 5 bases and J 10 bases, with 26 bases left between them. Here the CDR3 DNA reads TGTGCCAGCAGTCCTCCTCTGTCCCGACAGCTTAGTAGAGCTTTCTTT. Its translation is CASSPPLSRQLSRAFF. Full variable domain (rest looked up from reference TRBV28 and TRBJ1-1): DVKVTQSSRYLVKRTGEKVFLECVQDMDHENMFWYRQDPGLGLRLIYFSYDVKMKEKGDIPEGYSVSREKKERFSLILESASTNQTSMYLCASSPPLSRQLSRAFFGQGTRLTVV.

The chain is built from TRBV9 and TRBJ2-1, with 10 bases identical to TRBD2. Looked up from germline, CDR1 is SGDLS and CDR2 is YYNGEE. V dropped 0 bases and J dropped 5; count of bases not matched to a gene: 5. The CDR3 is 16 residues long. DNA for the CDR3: TGTGCCAGCAGCGTAGGTCGGACTAGCGGTGACAATGAGCAGTTCTTC. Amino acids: CASSVGRTSGDNEQFF.

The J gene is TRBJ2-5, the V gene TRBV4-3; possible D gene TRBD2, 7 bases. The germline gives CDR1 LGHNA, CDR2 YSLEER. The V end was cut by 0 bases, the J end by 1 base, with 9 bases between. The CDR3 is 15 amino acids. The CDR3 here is CASSQDRGAQETQYF. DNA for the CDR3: TGCGCCAGCAGCCAAGATCGGGGGGCCCAAGAGACCCAGTACTTC.

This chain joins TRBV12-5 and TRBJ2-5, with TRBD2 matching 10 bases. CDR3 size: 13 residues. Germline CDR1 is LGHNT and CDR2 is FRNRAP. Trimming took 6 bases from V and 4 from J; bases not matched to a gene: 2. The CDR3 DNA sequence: TGTGCTAGTGGCTTAGCGGGAGGAGAGACCCAGTACTTC. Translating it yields CASGLAGGETQYF.

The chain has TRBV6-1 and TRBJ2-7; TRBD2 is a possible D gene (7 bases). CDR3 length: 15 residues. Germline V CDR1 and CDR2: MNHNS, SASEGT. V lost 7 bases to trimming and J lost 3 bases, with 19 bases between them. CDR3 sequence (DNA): TGTGCCAGCACCCCTCGTCGGGGGGCCAACTACGAGCAGTACTTC. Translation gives CASTPRRGANYEQYF.

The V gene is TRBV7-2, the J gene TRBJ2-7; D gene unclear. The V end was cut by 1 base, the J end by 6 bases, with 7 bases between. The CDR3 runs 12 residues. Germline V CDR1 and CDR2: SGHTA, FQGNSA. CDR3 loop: CASSLVRSEQYF. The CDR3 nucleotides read TGTGCCAGCAGCTTAGTGAGGAGCGAGCAGTACTTC.

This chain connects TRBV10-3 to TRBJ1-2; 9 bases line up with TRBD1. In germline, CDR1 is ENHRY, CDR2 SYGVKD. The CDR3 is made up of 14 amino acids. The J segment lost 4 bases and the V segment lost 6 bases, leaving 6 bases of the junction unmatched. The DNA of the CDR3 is TGTGCCATCAGAGCTGGGACAGGGTCCTATGGCTACACCTTC. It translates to CAIRAGTGSYGYTF.

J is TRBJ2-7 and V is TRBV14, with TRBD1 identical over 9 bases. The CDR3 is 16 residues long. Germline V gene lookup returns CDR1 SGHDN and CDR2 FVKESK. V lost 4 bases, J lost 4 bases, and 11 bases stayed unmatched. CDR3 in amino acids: CASSPPRQGGKYEQYF. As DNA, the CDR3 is TGTGCCAGCAGCCCCCCCCGACAGGGGGGGAAATACGAGCAGTACTTC.

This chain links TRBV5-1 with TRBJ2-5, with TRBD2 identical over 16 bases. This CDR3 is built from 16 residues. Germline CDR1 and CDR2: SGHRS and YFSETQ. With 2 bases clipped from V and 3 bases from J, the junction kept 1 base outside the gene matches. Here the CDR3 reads CASSLGTSGGEETQYF. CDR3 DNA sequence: TGCGCCAGCAGCTTAGGGACTAGCGGGGGGGAAGAGACCCAGTACTTC.

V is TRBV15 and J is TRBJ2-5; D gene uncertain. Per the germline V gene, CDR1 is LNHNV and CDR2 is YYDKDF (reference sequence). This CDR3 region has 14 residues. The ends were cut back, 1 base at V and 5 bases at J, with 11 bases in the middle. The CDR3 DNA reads TGTGCCACCAGCAGAGCCGGCGGCCCCGAGACCCAGTACTTC. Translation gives CATSRAGGPETQYF.

The CDR3 loop is CASSLAPGGNTEAFF. The CDR3 bases are TGTGCCAGCAGCTTAGCGCCGGGAGGGAACACTGAAGCTTTCTTT. The chain recombines TRBV7-2 with TRBJ1-1; D unresolved. Trimming removed 0 bases at V and 1 base at J, with 9 bases between. CDR1 is SGHTA and CDR2 is FQGNSA in the germline V gene. The CDR3 consists of 15 residues.

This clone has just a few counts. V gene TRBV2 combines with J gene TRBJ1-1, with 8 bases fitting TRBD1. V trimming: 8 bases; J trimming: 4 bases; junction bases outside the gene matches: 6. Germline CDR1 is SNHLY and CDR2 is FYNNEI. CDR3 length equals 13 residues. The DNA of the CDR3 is TGTGCCAGCGCACAGGGGGATGCCACTGAAGCTTTCTTT. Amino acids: CASAQGDATEAFF.

CDR3 loop: CASSATGVVTGELFF. Here the CDR3 DNA reads TGTGCCAGCAGCGCTACGGGGGTTGTCACCGGGGAGCTGTTTTTT. V is TRBV9 and J is TRBJ2-2; D perhaps matches TRBD2 (6 bases). This CDR3 is 15 amino acids long. Germline values: CDR1 SGDLS, CDR2 YYNGEE. Trimming removed 3 bases from V and 4 bases from J, with 13 bases in between.

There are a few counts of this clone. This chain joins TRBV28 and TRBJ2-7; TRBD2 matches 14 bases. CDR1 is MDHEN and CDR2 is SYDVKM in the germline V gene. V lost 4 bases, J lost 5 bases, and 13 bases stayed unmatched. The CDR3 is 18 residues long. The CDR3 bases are TGTGCCAGCAGTTCCCGTTTTGGGACTAGCGGGAGAGTCGACGAGCAGTACTTC. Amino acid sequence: CASSSRFGTSGRVDEQYF.

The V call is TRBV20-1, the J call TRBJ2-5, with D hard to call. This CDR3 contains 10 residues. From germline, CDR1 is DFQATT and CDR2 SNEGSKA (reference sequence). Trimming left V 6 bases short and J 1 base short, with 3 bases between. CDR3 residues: CSASQETQYF. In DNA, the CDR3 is TGCAGTGCCAGCCAAGAGACCCAGTACTTC.

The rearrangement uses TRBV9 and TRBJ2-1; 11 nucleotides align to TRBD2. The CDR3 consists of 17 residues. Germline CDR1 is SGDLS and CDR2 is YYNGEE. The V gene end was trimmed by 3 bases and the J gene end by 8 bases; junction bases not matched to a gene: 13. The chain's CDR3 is CASSDGTSGNKRYEQFF. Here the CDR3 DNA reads TGTGCCAGCAGCGACGGGACTAGCGGCAACAAAAGGTATGAGCAGTTCTTC. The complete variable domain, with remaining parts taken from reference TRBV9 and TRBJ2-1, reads DSGVTQTPKHLITATGQRVTLRCSPRSGDLSVYWYQQSLDQGLQFLIQYYNGEERAKGNILERFSAQQFPDLHSELNLSSLELGDSALYFCASSDGTSGNKRYEQFFGPGTRLTVL.

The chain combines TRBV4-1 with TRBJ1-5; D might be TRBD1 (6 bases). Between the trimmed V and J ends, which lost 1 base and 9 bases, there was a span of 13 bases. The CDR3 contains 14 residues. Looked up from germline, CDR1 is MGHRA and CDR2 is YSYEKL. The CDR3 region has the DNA TGCGCCAGCAGCCAAGCTGACAGGATCGGGCCCCAGCATTTT. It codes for CASSQADRIGPQHF.

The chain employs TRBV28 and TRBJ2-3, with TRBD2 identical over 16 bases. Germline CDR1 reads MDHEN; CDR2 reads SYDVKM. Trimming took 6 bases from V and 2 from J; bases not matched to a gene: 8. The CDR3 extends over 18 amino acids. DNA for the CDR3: TGTGCCAGCAGCCCGGGACTAGCGGGAGGGGTCCCCACAGATACGCAGTATTTT. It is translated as CASSPGLAGGVPTDTQYF. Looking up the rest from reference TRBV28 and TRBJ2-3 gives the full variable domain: DVKVTQSSRYLVKRTGEKVFLECVQDMDHENMFWYRQDPGLGLRLIYFSYDVKMKEKGDIPEGYSVSREKKERFSLILESASTNQTSMYLCASSPGLAGGVPTDTQYFGPGTRLTVL.

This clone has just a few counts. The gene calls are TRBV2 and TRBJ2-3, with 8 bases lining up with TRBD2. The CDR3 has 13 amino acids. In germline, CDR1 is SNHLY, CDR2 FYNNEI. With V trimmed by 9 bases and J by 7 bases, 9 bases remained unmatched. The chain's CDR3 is CASFERESNTQYF. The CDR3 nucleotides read TGTGCCAGTTTTGAGCGGGAGTCAAATACGCAGTATTTT. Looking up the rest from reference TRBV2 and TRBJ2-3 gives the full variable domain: EPEVTQTPSHQVTQMGQEVILRCVPISNHLYFYWYRQILGQKVEFLVSFYNNEISEKSEIFDDQFSVERPDGSNFTLKIRSTKLEDSAMYFCASFERESNTQYFGPGTRLTVL.